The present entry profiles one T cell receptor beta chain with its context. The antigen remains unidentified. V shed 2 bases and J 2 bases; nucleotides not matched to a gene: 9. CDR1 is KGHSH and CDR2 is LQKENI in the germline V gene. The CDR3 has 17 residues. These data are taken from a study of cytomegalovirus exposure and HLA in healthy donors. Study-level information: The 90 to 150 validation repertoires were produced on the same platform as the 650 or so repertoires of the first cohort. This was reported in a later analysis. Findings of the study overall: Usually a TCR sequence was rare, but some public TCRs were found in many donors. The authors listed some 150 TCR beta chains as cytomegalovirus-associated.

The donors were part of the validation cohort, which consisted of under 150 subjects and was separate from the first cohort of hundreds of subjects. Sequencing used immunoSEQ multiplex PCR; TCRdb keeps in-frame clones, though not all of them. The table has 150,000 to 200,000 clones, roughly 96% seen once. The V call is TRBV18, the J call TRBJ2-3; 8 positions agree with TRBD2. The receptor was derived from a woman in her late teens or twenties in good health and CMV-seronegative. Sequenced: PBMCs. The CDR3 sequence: CASSPIVASGSTDTQYF. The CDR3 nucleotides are TGTGCCAGCTCACCAATCGTCGCTAGCGGGTCCACAGATACGCAGTATTTT.